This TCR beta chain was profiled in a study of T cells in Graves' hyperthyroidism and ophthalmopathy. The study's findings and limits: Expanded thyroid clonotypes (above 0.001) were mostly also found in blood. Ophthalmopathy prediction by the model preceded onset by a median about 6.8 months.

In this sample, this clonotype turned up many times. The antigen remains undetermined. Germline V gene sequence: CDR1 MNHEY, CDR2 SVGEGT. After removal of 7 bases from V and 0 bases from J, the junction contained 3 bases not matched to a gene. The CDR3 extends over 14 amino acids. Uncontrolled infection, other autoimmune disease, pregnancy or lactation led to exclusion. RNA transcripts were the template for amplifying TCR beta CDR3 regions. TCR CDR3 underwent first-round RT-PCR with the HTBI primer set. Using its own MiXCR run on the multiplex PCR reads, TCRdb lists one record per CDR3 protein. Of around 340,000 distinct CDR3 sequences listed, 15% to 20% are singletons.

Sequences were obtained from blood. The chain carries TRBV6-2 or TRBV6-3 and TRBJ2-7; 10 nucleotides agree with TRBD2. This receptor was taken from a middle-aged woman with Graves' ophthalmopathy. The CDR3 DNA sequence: TGTGCCAGCAACCCTAGCGGGAGCTCCTACGAGCAGTACTTC. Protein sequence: CASNPSGSSYEQYF.